A single sample is the source of the 24 T cell receptor beta chains below, sequenced in a study of cytomegalovirus exposure and HLA in healthy donors. Some clones are missing from TCRdb's copy, which holds only in-frame ones; the method was immunoSEQ multiplex PCR. The sample holds 150,000 to 200,000 clones; about 85% are singletons and the top ten take approximately 15%. Sequencing used PBMCs. These receptors originate from a man between 18 and 35 years old in good health and CMV-seropositive.

DNA for the CDR3: TGTGCCAGCTCGCCCGGAAGGGGCTACGAGCAGTACTTC. Translating it yields CASSPGRGYEQYF. The rearrangement links TRBV5-6 to TRBJ2-7; a possible D gene is TRBD1 (5 bases). Trimming pared 7 bases from V and 3 bases from J, leaving 14 bases between. CDR1 and CDR2 (germline): SGHDT, YYEEEE. This CDR3 is 13 amino acids long.

The count of this clone is one. V usage is TRBV7-2 and J usage is TRBJ2-1, with a weak D call TRBD2 (5 bases). The germline V gene encodes CDR1 SGHTA and CDR2 FQGNSA. The V gene lost 8 bases and the J gene lost 0 bases, with 11 bases spanning the gap. The CDR3 length is 14 residues. The DNA for the CDR3 is TGTGCCAGCGGGGTGGGGAGCTCCTACAATGAGCAGTTCTTC. The encoded protein is CASGVGSSYNEQFF.

The chain carries TRBV7-3 and TRBJ2-2, with 8 positions matching TRBD1. V trimming: 3 bases; J trimming: 3 bases; junction bases outside the gene matches: 6. CDR1 and CDR2 from the germline V gene are SGHTA and FQGTGA. This CDR3 has 16 amino acids. Written as DNA, the CDR3 is TGTGCCAGCAGCTTTGGACAGGGTACGTACACCGGGGAGCTGTTTTTT. Its translation is CASSFGQGTYTGELFF. The full variable domain, in which reference TRBV7-3 and TRBJ2-2 provide the parts outside the CDR3, is GAGVSQTPSNKVTEKGKYVELRCDPISGHTALYWYRQSLGQGPEFLIYFQGTGAADDSGLPNDRFFAVRPEGSVSTLKIQRTERGDSAVYLCASSFGQGTYTGELFFGEGSRLTVL.

V is TRBV6-6 and J is TRBJ1-4, with TRBD1 as a possible D gene (5 bases). CDR3 length: 15 residues. Between the trimmed V and J ends, which lost 0 bases and 8 bases, there was a span of 13 bases. Germline CDR1 and CDR2: MNHNY and SVGAGI (reference sequence). The CDR3 protein is CASSYSGEGWEKLFF. The CDR3 DNA reads as TGTGCCAGCAGTTACTCAGGGGAGGGATGGGAAAAACTGTTTTTT.

The chain combines TRBV27 with TRBJ2-3, with a tentative D call TRBD2 (5 bases). The CDR3 has 15 residues. Trimming took off 5 bases at V and 0 bases at J, with 12 bases between the two ends. From germline, CDR1 is MNHEY and CDR2 SMNVEV (reference sequence). CDR3 region: CASSLTRASTDTQYF. The CDR3 region has the DNA TGTGCCAGCAGTCTGACGAGGGCTAGCACAGATACGCAGTATTTT.

This clone was observed once. V usage is TRBV5-1 and J usage is TRBJ2-2; 9 bases map to TRBD2. V lost 0 bases and J lost 5; bases outside the gene matches: 5. Looked up from germline, CDR1 is SGHRS and CDR2 is YFSETQ. CDR3 length: 16 residues. The CDR3 DNA follows: TGCGCCAGCAGCTTGGCAGCGGGAGGACCTACCGGGGAGCTGTTTTTT. This gives the protein CASSLAAGGPTGELFF.

This sequence joins TRBV11-2 and TRBJ2-7, with no clear D. CDR3 length equals 16 residues. Germline-derived CDR1 and CDR2 are SGHAT and FQNNGV. The ends were cut back, 5 bases at V and 0 bases at J, with 17 bases in the middle. The CDR3, as DNA: TGTGCCAGCAGCCTCCAATTACCTGAGAGCTCCTACGAGCAGTACTTC. Translated, it gives CASSLQLPESSYEQYF.

A remark on this clone: Other DNA sequences of this sample code for an identical CDR3. The chain is built from TRBV27 and TRBJ1-1, with TRBD1 matching 7 bases. CDR3 length: 14 amino acids. The germline CDR1 and CDR2 sequences are MNHEY and SMNVEV (reference sequence). The trim removed 6 bases at V and 0 bases at J, leaving 4 bases unmatched. The CDR3 sequence is CASSLQGLNTEAFF. CDR3 coding DNA: TGTGCCAGCAGCCTACAGGGGTTGAACACTGAAGCTTTCTTT.

The V call is TRBV23-1, the J call TRBJ1-5; TRBD1 matches at 7 bases. TRBV23-1 is filed as an ORF, its function uncertain. The CDR3 is 16 residues long. J lost 4 bases, V lost 0 bases, and 6 bases had no gene match. CDR3 residues: CASSQSPGTVNQPQHF. The CDR3 nucleotides read TGCGCCAGCAGTCAATCCCCGGGGACAGTTAATCAGCCCCAGCATTTT.

The rearrangement joins TRBV28 to TRBJ2-6; 8 nucleotides line up with TRBD1. Germline lookup yields CDR1 MDHEN and CDR2 SYDVKM. This CDR3 is 16 amino acids long. J lost 2 bases, V lost 4 bases, and 4 bases had no gene match. The CDR3 DNA follows: TGTGCCAGCAGTTCAGGGGGCAACGCTGGGGCCAACGTCCTGACTTTC. It is translated as CASSSGGNAGANVLTF.

The chain links TRBV7-9 to TRBJ2-3, with D perhaps TRBD2 (5 bases). CDR3 length equals 15 residues. V was cut by 0 bases and J by 2 bases, with 9 bases left in between. Germline lookup yields CDR1 SEHNR and CDR2 FQNEAQ (reference sequence). CDR3 DNA: TGTGCCAGCAGCTTAGCGAGGACTGACACAGATACGCAGTATTTT. It codes for CASSLARTDTDTQYF.

The gene calls are TRBV18 and TRBJ2-7, with D maybe TRBD2 (6 bases). Per germline, CDR1 KGHSH and CDR2 LQKENI. V was pared by 6 bases and J by 3 bases, with 12 bases between. There are 13 residues in the CDR3. The CDR3, as DNA: TGTGCCAGCTCCGGAGGGCCCCGCTACGAGCAGTACTTC. Protein sequence: CASSGGPRYEQYF.

The genes are TRBV28 and TRBJ1-5, with 9 bases lining up with TRBD1. The CDR3 contains 14 residues. V lost 2 bases and J lost 7; bases outside the gene matches: 3. CDR1 and CDR2 from the germline V gene are MDHEN and SYDVKM. The CDR3 bases are TGTGCCAGCAGTTTAGGACAGGGGACACAGCCCCAGCATTTT. It encodes CASSLGQGTQPQHF.

This clone was recorded a few times. The rearrangement uses TRBV28 and TRBJ1-2; possibly TRBD1 for D (5 bases). Germline CDR1 reads MDHEN; CDR2 reads SYDVKM. The CDR3 consists of 14 residues. V lost 4 bases to trimming and J lost 0 bases, with 9 bases between them. The chain's CDR3 is CASSYQGSNYGYTF. DNA for the CDR3: TGTGCCAGCAGTTACCAGGGCTCTAACTATGGCTACACCTTC.

The chain recombines TRBV11-2 with TRBJ1-5; weak D call: TRBD1 (6 bases). Germline assignment: CDR1 SGHAT and CDR2 FQNNGV. Trimming removed 1 base at V and 0 bases at J, with 7 bases between. The CDR3 covers 15 residues. As DNA, the CDR3 is TGTGCCAGCAGCTTAGTAGGGGGTAGCAATCAGCCCCAGCATTTT. This translates into CASSLVGGSNQPQHF.

V gene TRBV11-2 combines with J gene TRBJ2-7; D is possibly TRBD2 (5 bases). The length of the CDR3 is 16 residues. Germline V lookup: CDR1 SGHAT, CDR2 FQNNGV. Trimming removed 0 bases from V and 5 bases from J, with 17 bases in between. CDR3 protein: CASSLEVRVLVDEQYF. The CDR3 DNA reads TGTGCCAGCAGCTTAGAAGTGCGGGTCCTAGTCGACGAGCAGTACTTC.

This chain links TRBV5-1 with TRBJ2-3; D is undetermined. Germline values: CDR1 SGHRS, CDR2 YFSETQ. Trimming took 1 base from V and 0 from J, leaving 12 bases between them. CDR3 length: 16 residues. In nucleotides, the CDR3 is TGCGCCAGCAGCTTGTCCGACACTCAAAGCACAGATACGCAGTATTTT. Translating it yields CASSLSDTQSTDTQYF.

V usage is TRBV18 and J usage is TRBJ2-3; a weak D match, TRBD1 (5 bases). The CDR3 extends over 13 amino acids. Germline lookup yields CDR1 KGHSH and CDR2 LQKENI. Trimming left V 8 bases short and J 1 base short, with 10 bases between. In DNA form, the CDR3 reads TGTGCCAGCGGGGCCCCCGGCACAGATACGCAGTATTTT. Translating it yields CASGAPGTDTQYF.

The chain uses TRBV7-8 and TRBJ2-7; TRBD2 might be the D (5 bases). Germline V lookup: CDR1 SGHVS, CDR2 FQNEAQ. V dropped 3 bases and J dropped 6 bases, with 15 bases sitting between them. The CDR3 loop spans 14 amino acids. The CDR3 DNA reads TGTGCCAGCAGCTTGGAGGTTGGCTTCCGCGAGCAGTACTTC. Amino acid sequence: CASSLEVGFREQYF.

The genes are TRBV5-1 and TRBJ2-5; 9 bases agree with TRBD2. The CDR3 consists of 15 residues. Germline V gene sequence: CDR1 SGHRS, CDR2 YFSETQ. Trimming at V came to 1 base and at J to 3 bases, leaving 4 bases not matched to a gene. The CDR3 sequence is CASSLRAGGEETQYF. As DNA, the CDR3 is TGCGCCAGCAGCTTGAGGGCGGGAGGGGAAGAGACCCAGTACTTC.

The V and J genes are TRBV6-1 and TRBJ2-1; TRBD2 aligns across 11 bases. This CDR3 is 18 amino acids long. Trimming took 2 bases from V and 3 from J; bases not matched to a gene: 9. CDR1 is MNHNS, CDR2 SASEGT, per germline. The CDR3 is CASSERRLAGGVYNEQFF. In nucleotides, the CDR3 is TGTGCCAGCAGTGAAAGGAGGCTAGCGGGGGGCGTCTACAATGAGCAGTTCTTC.

The table lists this clone with a count of one. This rearrangement joins TRBV25-1 to TRBJ2-3; possibly TRBD2 for D (6 bases). The CDR3 is 15 residues long. Germline CDR1 MGHDK, CDR2 SYGVNS. Between the trimmed V and J ends, which lost 8 bases and 1 base, there was a span of 16 bases. Written as DNA, the CDR3 is TGTGCCAGCCTTCTCCGGGGACTTCGCACAGATACGCAGTATTTT. Translation gives CASLLRGLRTDTQYF.

In this sample, this clone turned up once. CDR3 residues: CASSLYGSGPEGTEAFF. DNA for the CDR3: TGTGCCAGCAGTTTATACGGCTCAGGGCCGGAAGGCACTGAAGCTTTCTTT. This chain uses TRBV28 with TRBJ1-1, with a tentative D call TRBD1 (5 bases). CDR1 and CDR2 (germline): MDHEN, SYDVKM. This CDR3 is 17 amino acids long. The V end lost 1 base, the J end lost 4 bases, and 19 bases lay between the germline ends.

The V call is TRBV28, the J call TRBJ1-4; D might be TRBD1 (5 bases). Germline assignment: CDR1 MDHEN and CDR2 SYDVKM. This CDR3 comprises 15 residues. V shed 5 bases and J shed 5 bases, with 15 bases lying between them. CDR3 nucleotide sequence: TGTGCCAGCAGTGCTCAGACAGCCTCAAATGAAAAACTGTTTTTT. It specifies CASSAQTASNEKLFF.